This T cell receptor (beta chain) was captured by sequencing in a study of blood T cell repertoires in COVID-19. The wider study: Italy, Spain and the United States were the sources of the convalescent and acute COVID-19 samples. From T cells, B-cell-depleted T cells, or PBMCs came the material, which was cDNA or gDNA.

Under the authors' procedure: Nucleated cell number was recorded as an estimate derived from reference gene primer amplification. This table comes from immunoSEQ multiplex PCR, and its TCRdb copy is limited to in-frame clones, with some not included. From that table come the V and J calls and clone size; the DNA was used to work out D and trimming. Here the sample spans approximately 160,000 clones, over 75% being singletons. In germline, CDR1 is MNHEY, CDR2 SVGAGI. The CDR3 covers 16 residues. V lost 1 base and J lost 9, with 21 bases in between. The sequence derives from a man aged 55 to 69 who had recovered from COVID-19. The genes are TRBV6-5 and TRBJ1-2; D may be TRBD1 (5 bases). The sequencing input was peripheral blood. DNA for the CDR3: TGTGCCAGCAGTTACTTAGACACTCGAACTCAGGGTAGCTACACCTTC. This translates into CASSYLDTRTQGSYTF.